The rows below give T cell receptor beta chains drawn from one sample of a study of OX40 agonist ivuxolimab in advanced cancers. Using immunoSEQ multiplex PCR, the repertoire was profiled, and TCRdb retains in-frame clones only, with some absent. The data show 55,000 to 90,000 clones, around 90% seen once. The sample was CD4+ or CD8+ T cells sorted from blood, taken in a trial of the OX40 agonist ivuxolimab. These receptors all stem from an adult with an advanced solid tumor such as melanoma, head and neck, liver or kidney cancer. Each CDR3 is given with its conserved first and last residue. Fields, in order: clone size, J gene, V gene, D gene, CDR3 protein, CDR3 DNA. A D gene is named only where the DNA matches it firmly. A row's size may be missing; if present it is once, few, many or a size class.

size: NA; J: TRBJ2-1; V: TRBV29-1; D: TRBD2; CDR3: CSALAGGAYNEQFF; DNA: TGCAGCGCCTTAGCGGGGGGGGCATACAATGAGCAGTTCTTC
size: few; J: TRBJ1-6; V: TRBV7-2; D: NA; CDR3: CASSLTGRDSPLHF; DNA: TGTGCCAGCAGCTTAACAGGGAGGGATTCACCCCTCCACTTT
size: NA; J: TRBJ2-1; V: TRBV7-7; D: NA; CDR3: CASSQDSGSYNEQFF; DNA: TGTGCCAGCAGCCAGGACAGTGGCTCCTACAATGAGCAGTTCTTC
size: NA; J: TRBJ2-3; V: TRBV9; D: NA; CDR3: CASSVAAESWDTQYF; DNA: TGTGCCAGCAGCGTAGCTGCGGAGTCGTGGGATACGCAGTATTTT
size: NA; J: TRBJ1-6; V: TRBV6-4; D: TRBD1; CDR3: CASSPGTGDSPLHF; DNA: TGTGCCAGCAGTCCCGGGACAGGCGACTCACCCCTCCACTTT
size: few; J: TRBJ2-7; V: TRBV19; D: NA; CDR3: CASSRNPRGGSYEQYF; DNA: TGTGCCAGTAGTCGGAACCCTAGGGGGGGCTCCTACGAGCAGTACTTC
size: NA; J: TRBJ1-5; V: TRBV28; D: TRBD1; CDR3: CASKTGSSQPQHF; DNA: TGTGCCAGCAAGACAGGGTCAAGTCAGCCCCAGCATTTT
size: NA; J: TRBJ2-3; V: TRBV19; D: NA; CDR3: CASSHSSFTDTQYF; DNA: TGTGCCAGTTCTCATTCATCCTTCACAGATACGCAGTATTTT
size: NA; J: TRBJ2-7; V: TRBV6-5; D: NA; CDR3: CASSYSGSPYEQYF; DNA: TGTGCCAGCAGTTACTCGGGGAGTCCCTACGAGCAGTACTTC
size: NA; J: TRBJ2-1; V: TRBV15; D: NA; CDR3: CATSRDKGTYNEQFF; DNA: TGTGCCACCAGCAGAGATAAGGGGACCTACAATGAGCAGTTCTTC
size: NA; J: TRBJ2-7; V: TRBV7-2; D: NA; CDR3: CASSEWASSYEQYF; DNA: TGTGCCAGCAGCGAATGGGCCTCGTCCTACGAGCAGTACTTC
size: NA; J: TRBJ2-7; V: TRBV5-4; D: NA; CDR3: CASSFTGQVNEQYF; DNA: TGTGCCAGCAGCTTTACTGGACAAGTCAACGAGCAGTACTTC
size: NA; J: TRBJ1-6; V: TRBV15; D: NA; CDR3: CATPLGGVDSPLHF; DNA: TGTGCCACCCCTCTTGGAGGGGTGGATTCACCCCTCCACTTT
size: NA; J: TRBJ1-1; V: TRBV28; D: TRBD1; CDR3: CASSVTGQGDTEAFF; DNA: TGTGCCAGCAGTGTGACGGGACAGGGGGACACTGAAGCTTTCTTT
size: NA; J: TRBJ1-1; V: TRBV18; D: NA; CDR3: CASSPPTGSNTEAFF; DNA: TGTGCCAGCTCACCACCGACAGGATCGAACACTGAAGCTTTCTTT
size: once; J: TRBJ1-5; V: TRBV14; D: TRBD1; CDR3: CASSQEVQGSNQPQHF; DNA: TGTGCCAGCAGCCAAGAAGTACAGGGGAGCAATCAGCCCCAGCATTTT
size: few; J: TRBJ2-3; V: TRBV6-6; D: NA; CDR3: CASSYYGQSTDTQYF; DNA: TGTGCCAGCAGTTACTACGGACAGAGCACAGATACGCAGTATTTT
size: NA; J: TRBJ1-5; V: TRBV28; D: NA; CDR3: CASSLWGGYQPQHF; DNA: TGTGCCAGCAGTTTATGGGGAGGGTATCAGCCCCAGCATTTT
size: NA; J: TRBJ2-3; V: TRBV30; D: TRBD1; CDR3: CAWGWGQGTDTQYF; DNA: TGTGCCTGGGGATGGGGACAGGGGACAGATACGCAGTATTTT
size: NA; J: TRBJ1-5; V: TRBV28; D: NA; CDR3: CASSASQNQPQHF; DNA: TGTGCCAGCAGTGCCTCCCAAAATCAGCCCCAGCATTTT
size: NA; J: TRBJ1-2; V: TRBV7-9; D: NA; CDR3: CASSLGGDYGYTF; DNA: TGTGCCAGCAGCCTAGGAGGCGACTATGGCTACACCTTC
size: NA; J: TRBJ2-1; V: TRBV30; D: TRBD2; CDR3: CAWSVGLAGVNEQFF; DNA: TGTGCCTGGAGTGTCGGACTAGCGGGAGTCAATGAGCAGTTCTTC
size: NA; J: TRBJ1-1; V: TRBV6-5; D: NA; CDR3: CASSLYTDEAFF; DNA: TGTGCCAGCAGTTTATACACTGATGAAGCTTTCTTT
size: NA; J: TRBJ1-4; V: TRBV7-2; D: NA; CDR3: CASSPSPGDNEKLFF; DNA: TGTGCCAGCAGTCCCTCCCCGGGAGATAATGAAAAACTGTTTTTT
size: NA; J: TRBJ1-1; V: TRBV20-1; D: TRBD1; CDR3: CSAGITGVAFF; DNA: TGCAGTGCTGGAATAACAGGGGTGGCTTTCTTT